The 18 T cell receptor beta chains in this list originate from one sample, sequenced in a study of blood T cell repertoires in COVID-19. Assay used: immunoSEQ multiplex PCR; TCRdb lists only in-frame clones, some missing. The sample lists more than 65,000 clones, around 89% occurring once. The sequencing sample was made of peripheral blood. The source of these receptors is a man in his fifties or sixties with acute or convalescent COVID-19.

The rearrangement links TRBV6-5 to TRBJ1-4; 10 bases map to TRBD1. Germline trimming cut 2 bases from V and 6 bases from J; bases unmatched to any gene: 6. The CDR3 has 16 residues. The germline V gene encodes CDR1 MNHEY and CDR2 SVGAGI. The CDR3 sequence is CASSYHPGQGDEKLFF. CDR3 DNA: TGTGCCAGCAGTTACCATCCCGGACAGGGGGATGAAAAACTGTTTTTT.

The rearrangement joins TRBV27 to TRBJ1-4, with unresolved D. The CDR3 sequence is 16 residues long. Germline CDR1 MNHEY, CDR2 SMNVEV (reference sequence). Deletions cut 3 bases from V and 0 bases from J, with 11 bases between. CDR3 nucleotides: TGTGCCAGCAGTTTTATACCGGTCACAACTAATGAAAAACTGTTTTTT. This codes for CASSFIPVTTNEKLFF.

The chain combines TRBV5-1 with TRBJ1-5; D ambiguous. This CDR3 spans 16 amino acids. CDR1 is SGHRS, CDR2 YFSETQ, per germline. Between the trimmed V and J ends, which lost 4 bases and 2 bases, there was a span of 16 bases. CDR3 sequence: CASSPNPGVGNQPQHF. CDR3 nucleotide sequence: TGCGCCAGCAGCCCCAATCCCGGGGTCGGCAATCAGCCCCAGCATTTT.

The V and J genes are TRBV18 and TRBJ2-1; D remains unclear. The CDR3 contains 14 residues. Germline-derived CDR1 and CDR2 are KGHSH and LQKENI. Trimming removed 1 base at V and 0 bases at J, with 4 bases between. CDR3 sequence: CASSPQSSYNEQFF. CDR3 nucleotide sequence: TGTGCCAGCTCACCACAGAGCTCCTACAATGAGCAGTTCTTC.

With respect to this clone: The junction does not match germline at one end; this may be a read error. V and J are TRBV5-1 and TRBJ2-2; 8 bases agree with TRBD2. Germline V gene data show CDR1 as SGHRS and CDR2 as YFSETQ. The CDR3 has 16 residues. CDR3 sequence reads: CARSLGRGGPTGELFF. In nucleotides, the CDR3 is TGCGCCCGCAGCTTGGGCCGGGGGGGGCCCACCGGGGAGCTGTTTTTT.

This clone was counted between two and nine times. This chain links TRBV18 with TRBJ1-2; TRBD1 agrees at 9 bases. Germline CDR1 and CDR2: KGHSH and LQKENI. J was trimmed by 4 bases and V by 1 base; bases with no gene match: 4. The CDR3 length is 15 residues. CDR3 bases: TGTGCCAGCTCACCACGCTTGGACAGGGGCTATGGCTACACCTTC. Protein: CASSPRLDRGYGYTF.

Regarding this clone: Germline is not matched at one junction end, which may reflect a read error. The CDR3: CGVRGDRVAEQYF. As DNA, the CDR3 is TGCGGCGTCCGAGGGGACAGGGTTGCCGAGCAGTACTTC. The rearrangement links TRBV29-1 to TRBJ2-7; 9 bases align to TRBD1. This CDR3 comprises 13 residues. The germline CDR1 and CDR2 sequences are SQVTM and ANQGSEA.

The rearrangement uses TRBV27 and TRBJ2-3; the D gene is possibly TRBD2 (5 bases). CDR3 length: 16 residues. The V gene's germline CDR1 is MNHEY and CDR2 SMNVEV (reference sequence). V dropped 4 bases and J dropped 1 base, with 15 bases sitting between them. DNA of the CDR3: TGTGCCAGCAGTTCGCAAGCGGACGTACGCACAGATACGCAGTATTTT. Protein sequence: CASSSQADVRTDTQYF.

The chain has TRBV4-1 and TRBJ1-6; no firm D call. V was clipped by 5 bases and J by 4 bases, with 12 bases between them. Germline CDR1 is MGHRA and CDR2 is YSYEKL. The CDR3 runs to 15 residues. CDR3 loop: CASSDREGYNSPLHF. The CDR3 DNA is TGCGCCAGCAGCGATCGGGAAGGATATAATTCACCCCTCCACTTT.

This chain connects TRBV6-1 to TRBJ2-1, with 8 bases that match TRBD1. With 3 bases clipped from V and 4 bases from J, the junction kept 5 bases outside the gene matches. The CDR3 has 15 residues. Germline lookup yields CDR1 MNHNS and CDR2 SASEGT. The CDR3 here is CASSDRDRQYNEQFF. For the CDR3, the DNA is TGTGCCAGCAGTGATCGGGACAGGCAATACAATGAGCAGTTCTTC.

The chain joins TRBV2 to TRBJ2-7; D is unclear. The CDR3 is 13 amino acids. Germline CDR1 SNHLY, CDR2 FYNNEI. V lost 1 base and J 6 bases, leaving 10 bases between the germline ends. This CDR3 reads CASSEVWSGEQYF. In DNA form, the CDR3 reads TGTGCCAGCAGTGAAGTGTGGAGTGGCGAGCAGTACTTC.

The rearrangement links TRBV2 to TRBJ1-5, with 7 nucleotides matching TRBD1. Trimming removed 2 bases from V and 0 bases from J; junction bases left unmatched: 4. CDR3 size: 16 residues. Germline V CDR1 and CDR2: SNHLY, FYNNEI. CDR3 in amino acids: CASSEQGQLSNQPQHF. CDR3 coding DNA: TGTGCCAGCAGTGAACAGGGACAGCTTAGCAATCAGCCCCAGCATTTT.

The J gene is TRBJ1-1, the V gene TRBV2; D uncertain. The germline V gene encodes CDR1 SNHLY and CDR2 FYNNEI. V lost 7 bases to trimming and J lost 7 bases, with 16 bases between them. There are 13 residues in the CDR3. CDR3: CASKRGEVGEAFF. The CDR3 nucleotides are TGTGCCAGCAAACGGGGTGAGGTGGGTGAAGCTTTCTTT.

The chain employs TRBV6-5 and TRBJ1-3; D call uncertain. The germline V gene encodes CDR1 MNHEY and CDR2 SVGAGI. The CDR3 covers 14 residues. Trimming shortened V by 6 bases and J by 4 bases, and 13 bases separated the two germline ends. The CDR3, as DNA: TGTGCCAGCAGCATGGGAGTCTCCGGAAACACCATATATTTT. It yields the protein CASSMGVSGNTIYF.

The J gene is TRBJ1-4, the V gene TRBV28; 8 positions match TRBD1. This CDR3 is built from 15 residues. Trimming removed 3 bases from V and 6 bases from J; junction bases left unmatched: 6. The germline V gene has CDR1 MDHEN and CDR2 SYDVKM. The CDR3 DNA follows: TGTGCCAGCAGTTTGCCGGGACAGGATCATGAAAAACTGTTTTTT. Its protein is CASSLPGQDHEKLFF. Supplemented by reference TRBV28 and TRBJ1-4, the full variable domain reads DVKVTQSSRYLVKRTGEKVFLECVQDMDHENMFWYRQDPGLGLRLIYFSYDVKMKEKGDIPEGYSVSREKKERFSLILESASTNQTSMYLCASSLPGQDHEKLFFGSGTQLSVL.

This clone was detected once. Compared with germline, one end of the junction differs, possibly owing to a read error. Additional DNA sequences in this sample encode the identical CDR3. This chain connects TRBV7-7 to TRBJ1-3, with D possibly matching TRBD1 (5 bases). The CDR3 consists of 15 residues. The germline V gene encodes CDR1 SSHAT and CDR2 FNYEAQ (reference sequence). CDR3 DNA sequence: TGTGCTAGCAGCTTAGCTTCAGGGTCCGGAAACACCATATATTTT. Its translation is CASSLASGSGNTIYF. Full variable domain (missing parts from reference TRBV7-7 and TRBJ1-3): GAGVSQSPRYKVTKRGQDVTLRCDPISSHATLYWYQQALGQGPEFLTYFNYEAQPDKSGLPSDRFSAERPEGSISTLTIQRTEQRDSAMYRCASSLASGSGNTIYFGEGSWLTVV.

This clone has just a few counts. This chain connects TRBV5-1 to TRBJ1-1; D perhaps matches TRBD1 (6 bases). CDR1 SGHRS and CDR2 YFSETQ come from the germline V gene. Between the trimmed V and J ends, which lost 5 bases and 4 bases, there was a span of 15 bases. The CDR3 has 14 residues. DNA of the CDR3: TGCGCCAGCAGAACCGCCACAGGGCTCACTGAAGCTTTCTTT. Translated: CASRTATGLTEAFF.

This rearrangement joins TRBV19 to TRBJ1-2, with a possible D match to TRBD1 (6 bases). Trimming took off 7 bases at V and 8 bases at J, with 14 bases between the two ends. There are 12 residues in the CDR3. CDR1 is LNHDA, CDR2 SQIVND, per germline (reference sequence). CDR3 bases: TGTGCCAGTAATACCAGGGGTAGGGGCTACACCTTC. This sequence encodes CASNTRGRGYTF. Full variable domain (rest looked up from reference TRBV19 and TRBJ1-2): DGGITQSPKYLFRKEGQNVTLSCEQNLNHDAMYWYRQDPGQGLRLIYYSQIVNDFQKGDIAEGYSVSREKKESFPLTVTSAQKNPTAFYLCASNTRGRGYTFGSGTRLTVV.